The clone carrying this TCR beta chain was seen at least ten times. The antigen remains unidentified. TCR libraries were built in bulk with a published protocol and specific TCR primers. TCRdb re-analysed the PCR reads in MiXCR, keeping a single row per CDR3 protein. The sample has 400,000 to 600,000 distinct CDR3 sequences, 20% to 25% seen once. This specimen belongs to a study of molecular identifiers for immune sequencing clone quantification. Study conclusions and caveats: Whereas clones above 20 RNA copies held under 1% of naive-cell molecules, they held over 98% of effector molecules.

This CDR3 has 12 amino acids. V lost 4 bases and J 4 bases, leaving 3 bases between the germline ends. Per germline, CDR1 KGHDR and CDR2 SFDVKD. Naive CD8 T cells were sorted as CD8+CD4-CCR7+CD45RA+. Sequencing was done on a sample of naive CD8+ T cells from blood, with Jurkat cell RNA spiked in. Specified subset: FACS-sorted CD8+CD4-CCR7+CD45RA+ naive T cells. The V and J genes are TRBV24-1 and TRBJ2-2; D remains ambiguous. This receptor was taken from a human donor in good health. Some libraries in this study had Jurkat cell RNA spiked in. The CDR3 sequence is CATSDATGELFF. In DNA, the CDR3 is TGTGCCACCAGTGACGCCACCGGGGAGCTGTTTTTT.